This T cell receptor (beta chain) was identified in a study of beta chain features in type 1 diabetes. For the study at large: Examination of sorted cells across all samples involved roughly 100 million cells.

Study-wide results and limits: High-TCR-expressing cells could be over-represented by cDNA sequencing.

This clone came up many times. What it recognizes is unknown. Trimming took off 5 bases at V and 1 base at J, with 17 bases between the two ends. This CDR3 is 17 amino acids long. Looked up from germline, CDR1 is ENHRY and CDR2 is SYGVKD. What was sequenced were expressed TCRB transcripts, since all of the isolated RNA had been reverse transcribed. Assay: immunoSEQ multiplex PCR; the TCRdb copy retains only in-frame clones and omits some. The data show hundreds of thousands of clones, 8% seen once. Sorting that relied on CD45RO/CCR7/CD25/CD127/CD95/CD27 yielded CD4+ naive, central memory, regulatory and stem cell-like memory cells.

The clonotype was recovered from a woman aged 18-30 years in good health. The V and J genes are TRBV10-3 and TRBJ2-2, with D hard to call. Input material: central memory CD4+ T cells from blood. CDR3 loop: CAISSTIEDQNTGELFF. In DNA form, the CDR3 reads TGTGCCATCAGTTCCACCATAGAGGACCAGAACACCGGGGAGCTGTTTTTT.